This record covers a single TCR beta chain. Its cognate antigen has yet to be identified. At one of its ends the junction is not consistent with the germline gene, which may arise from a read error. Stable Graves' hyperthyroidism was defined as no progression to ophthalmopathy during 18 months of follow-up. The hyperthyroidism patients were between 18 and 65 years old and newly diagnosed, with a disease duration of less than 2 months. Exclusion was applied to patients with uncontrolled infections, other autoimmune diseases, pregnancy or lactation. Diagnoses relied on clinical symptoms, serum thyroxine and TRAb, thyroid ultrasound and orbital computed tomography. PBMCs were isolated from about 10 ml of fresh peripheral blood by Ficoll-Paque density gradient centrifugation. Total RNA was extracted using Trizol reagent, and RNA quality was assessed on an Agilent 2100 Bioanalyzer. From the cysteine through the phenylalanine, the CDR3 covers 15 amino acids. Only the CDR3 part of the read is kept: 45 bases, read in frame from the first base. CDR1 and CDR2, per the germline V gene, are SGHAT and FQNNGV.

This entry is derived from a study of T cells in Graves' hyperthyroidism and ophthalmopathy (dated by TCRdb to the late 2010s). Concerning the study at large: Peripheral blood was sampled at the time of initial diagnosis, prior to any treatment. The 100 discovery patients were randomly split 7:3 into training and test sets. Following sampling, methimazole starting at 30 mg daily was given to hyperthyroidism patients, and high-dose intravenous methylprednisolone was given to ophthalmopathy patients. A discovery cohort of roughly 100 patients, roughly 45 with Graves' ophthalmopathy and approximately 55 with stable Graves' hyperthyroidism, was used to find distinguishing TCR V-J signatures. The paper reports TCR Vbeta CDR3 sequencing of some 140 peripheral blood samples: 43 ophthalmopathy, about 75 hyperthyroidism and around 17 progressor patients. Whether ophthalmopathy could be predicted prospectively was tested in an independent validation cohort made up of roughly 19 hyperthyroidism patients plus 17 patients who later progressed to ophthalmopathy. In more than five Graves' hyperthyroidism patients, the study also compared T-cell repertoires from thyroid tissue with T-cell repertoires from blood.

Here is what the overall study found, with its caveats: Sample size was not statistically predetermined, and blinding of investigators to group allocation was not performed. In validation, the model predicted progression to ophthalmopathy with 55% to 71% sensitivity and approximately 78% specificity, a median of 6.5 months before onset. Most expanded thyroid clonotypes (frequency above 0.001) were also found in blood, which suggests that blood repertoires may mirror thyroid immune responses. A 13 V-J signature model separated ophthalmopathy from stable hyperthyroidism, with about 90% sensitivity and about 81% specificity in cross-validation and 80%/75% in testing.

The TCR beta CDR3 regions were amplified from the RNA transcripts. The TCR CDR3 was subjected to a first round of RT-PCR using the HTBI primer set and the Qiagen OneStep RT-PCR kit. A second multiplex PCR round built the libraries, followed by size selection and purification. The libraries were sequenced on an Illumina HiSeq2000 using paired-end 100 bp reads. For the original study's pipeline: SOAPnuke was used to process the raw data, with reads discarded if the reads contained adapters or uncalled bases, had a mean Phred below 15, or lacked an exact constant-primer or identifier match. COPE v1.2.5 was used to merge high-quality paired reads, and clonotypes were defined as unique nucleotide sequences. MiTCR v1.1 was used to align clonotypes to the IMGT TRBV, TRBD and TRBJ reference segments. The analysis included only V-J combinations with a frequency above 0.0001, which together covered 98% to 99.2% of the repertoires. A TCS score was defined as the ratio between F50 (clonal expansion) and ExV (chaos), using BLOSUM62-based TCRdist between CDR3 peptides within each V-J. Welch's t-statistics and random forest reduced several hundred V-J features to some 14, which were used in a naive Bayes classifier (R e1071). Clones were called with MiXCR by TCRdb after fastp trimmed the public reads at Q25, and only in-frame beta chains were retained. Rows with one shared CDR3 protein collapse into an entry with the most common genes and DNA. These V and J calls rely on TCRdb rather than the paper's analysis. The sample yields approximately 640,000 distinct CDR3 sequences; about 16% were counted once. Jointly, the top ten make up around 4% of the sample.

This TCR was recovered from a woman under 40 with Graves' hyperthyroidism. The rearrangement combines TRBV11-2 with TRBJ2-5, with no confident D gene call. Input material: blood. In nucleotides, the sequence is TGTGGCAGCAGCTTAGATCGATCCCACCAGGAGACCCAGTACTTC. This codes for CGSSLDRSHQETQYF. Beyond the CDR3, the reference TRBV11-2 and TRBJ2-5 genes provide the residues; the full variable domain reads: EAGVAQSPRYKIIEKRQSVAFWCNPISGHATLYWYQQILGQGPKLLIQFQNNGVVDDSQLPKDRFSAERLKGVDSTLKIQPAKLEDSAVYLCGSSLDRSHQETQYFGPGTRLLVL.